This T cell receptor (beta chain) was profiled in a study of molecular identifiers for immune sequencing clone quantification. Whole-study findings and limits: Clonotypes surpassing 20 RNA copies contained over 97% of effector molecules, versus under 1% in naive cells.

This clonotype was detected many times. Its antigen is unknown. Naive CD8 T cells were sorted, and the gate applied was CD8+CD4-CCR7+CD45RA+. Previously described methods with listed TCR primers produced the bulk TCR libraries. TCRdb analysed the PCR reads with MiXCR anew, one entry per CDR3 protein. The sample yields about 640,000 distinct CDR3 sequences, nearly 20% seen once. Trimming took off 2 bases at V and 9 bases at J, with 11 bases between the two ends. From germline, CDR1 is SGHDT and CDR2 YYEEEE. This CDR3 is 12 amino acids long. The source material was naive CD8+ T cells from blood, with Jurkat cell RNA spiked in. Subset: FACS-sorted CD8+CD4-CCR7+CD45RA+ naive T cells. The source is a human donor in good health. Some libraries in this study had Jurkat cell RNA spiked in. The rearrangement uses TRBV5-6 and TRBJ1-1, with D uncertain. CDR3 nucleotide sequence: TGTGCCAGCAGCTTATCCGGGCTCAAAGCTTTCTTT. This gives the protein CASSLSGLKAFF.